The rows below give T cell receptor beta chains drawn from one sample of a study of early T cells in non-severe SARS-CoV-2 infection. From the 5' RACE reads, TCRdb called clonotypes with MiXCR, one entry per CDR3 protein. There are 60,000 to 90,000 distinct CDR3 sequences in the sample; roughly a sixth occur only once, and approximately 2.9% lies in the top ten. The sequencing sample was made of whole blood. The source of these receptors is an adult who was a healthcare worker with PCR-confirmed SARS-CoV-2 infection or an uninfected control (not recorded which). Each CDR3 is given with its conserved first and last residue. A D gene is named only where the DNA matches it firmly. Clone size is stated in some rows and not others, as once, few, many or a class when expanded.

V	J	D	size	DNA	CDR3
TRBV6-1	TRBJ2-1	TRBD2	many	TGTGCCAGCAGCACTAGCGGGAGGGGTGAGCAGTTCTTC	CASSTSGRGEQFF
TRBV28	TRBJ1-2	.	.	TGTGCCAGCAGCCTGACTTCAAACTATGGCTACACCTTC	CASSLTSNYGYTF
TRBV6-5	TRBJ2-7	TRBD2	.	TGTGCCAGCAGTCTAGCGGGAGGGCTTACATACGAGCAGTACTTC	CASSLAGGLTYEQYF
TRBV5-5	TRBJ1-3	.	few	TGTGCCAGCAGTTTCTTGGGAGTTAGCTCTGGAAACACCATATATTTT	CASSFLGVSSGNTIYF
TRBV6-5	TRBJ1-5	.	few	TGTGCCAGCAGCCTCGACAGGACCGAAAATCAGCCCCAGCATTTT	CASSLDRTENQPQHF
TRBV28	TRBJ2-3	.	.	TGTGCCAGCAGTTTAGGGTCGAGTCTAATGGATACGCAGTATTTT	CASSLGSSLMDTQYF
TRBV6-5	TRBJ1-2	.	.	TGTGCCAGCAGTTACGGTGGTGGCTACACCTTC	CASSYGGGYTF
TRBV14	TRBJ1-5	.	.	TGTGCCAGCAGCCATGGACGGGGGGGTCAGCCCCAGCATTTT	CASSHGRGGQPQHF
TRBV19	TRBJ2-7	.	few	TGTGCCACCAAGGAGGGACCAGTGACTGGCGAGCAGTACTTC	CATKEGPVTGEQYF
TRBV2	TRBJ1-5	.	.	TGTGCCAGCCGGGGAGACAGAGGGGCTAGCAATCAGCCCCAGCATTTT	CASRGDRGASNQPQHF
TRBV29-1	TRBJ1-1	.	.	TGCAGCGTTCTACAGGGGAACACTGAAGCTTTCTTT	CSVLQGNTEAFF
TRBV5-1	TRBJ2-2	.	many	TGCGCCAGCAGCTTGCAGGGCGCCCCCGGGGAGCTGTTTTTT	CASSLQGAPGELFF
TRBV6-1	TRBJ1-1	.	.	TGTGCCAGCACAAACATAGACAAGAACACTGAAGCTTTCTTT	CASTNIDKNTEAFF
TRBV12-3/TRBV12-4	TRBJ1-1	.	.	TGTGCCAGCAGTTTCTACTCGACAGTTAACACTGAAGCTTTCTTT	CASSFYSTVNTEAFF
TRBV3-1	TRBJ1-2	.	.	TGTGCCAGCAGCCAAGCTTATGGCTACACCTTC	CASSQAYGYTF
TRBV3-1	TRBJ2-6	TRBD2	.	TGTGCCAGCAGCCAAGAGTCGGGAGGAACAGGGGCCAACGTCCTGACTTTC	CASSQESGGTGANVLTF
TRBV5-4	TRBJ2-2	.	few	TGTGCCAGCAGCCTCCGGACGAGAAACACCGGGGAGCTGTTTTTT	CASSLRTRNTGELFF
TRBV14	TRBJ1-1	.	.	TGTGCCAGCAGCCCCCGGGTCACCACTGAAGCTTTCTTT	CASSPRVTTEAFF
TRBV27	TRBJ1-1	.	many	TGTGCCAGCAGTTTAGGGACCCCGGAGACTGAAGCTTTCTTT	CASSLGTPETEAFF
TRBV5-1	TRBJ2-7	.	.	TGCGCCAGCAGCTCCCCTAGCCTCTACGAGCAGTACTTC	CASSSPSLYEQYF
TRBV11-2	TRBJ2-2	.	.	TGTGCCAGCTTCGCCGCGACAGGGAACACCGGGGAGCTGTTTTTT	CASFAATGNTGELFF
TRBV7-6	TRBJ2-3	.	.	TGTACCAGCAGCTTAGTCCCTAGGGGGGCCAGCACAGATACGCAGTATTTT	CTSSLVPRGASTDTQYF
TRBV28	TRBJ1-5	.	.	TGTGCCAGCAGTTTAGGTGACGAGAACGGTCTCCAGCATTTT	CASSLGDENGLQHF
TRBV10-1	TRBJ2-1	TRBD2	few	TGCGCCAGCAGTGACCCGAGGCGGGGACTAGCCCGCAATGAGCAGTTCTTC	CASSDPRRGLARNEQFF
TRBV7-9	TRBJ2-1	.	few	TGTGCCAGCAGCTTGCGGCTAGCTCTCCCCCCTTACAATGAGCAGTTCTTC	CASSLRLALPPYNEQFF
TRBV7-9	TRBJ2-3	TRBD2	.	TGTGCCAGCAGCTCCGATAGCGGGAGGAGTCGCGGCACAGATACGCAGTATTTT	CASSSDSGRSRGTDTQYF
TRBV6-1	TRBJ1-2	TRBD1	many	TGTGCCACTAGGACAGGGAAGGATGGCTACACCTTC	CATRTGKDGYTF
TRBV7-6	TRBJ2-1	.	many	TGTGCCAGCACCCCGGGACGTTACAATGAGCAGTTCTTC	CASTPGRYNEQFF
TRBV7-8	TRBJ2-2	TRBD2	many	TGTGCCAGCAGCCCTGGACTAGCGGGGGTGACCGGGGAGCTGTTTTTT	CASSPGLAGVTGELFF
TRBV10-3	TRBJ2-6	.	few	TGTGCCGCTGAGGGGGACTCTGGGGCCAACGTCCTGACTTTC	CAAEGDSGANVLTF
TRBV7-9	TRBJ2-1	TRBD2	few	TGTGCCAGCAGCTTCAGCGGGAGTAACTACAATGAGCAGTTCTTC	CASSFSGSNYNEQFF
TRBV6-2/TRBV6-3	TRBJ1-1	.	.	TGTGCCGTAACAGAGAACACTGAAGCTTTCTTT	CAVTENTEAFF
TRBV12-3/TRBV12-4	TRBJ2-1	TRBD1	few	TGTGCCAGCAGCGGACAGGGAAGGAGGGACAATGAGCAGTTCTTC	CASSGQGRRDNEQFF
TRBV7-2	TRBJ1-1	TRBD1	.	TGTGCCAGCAGCTACACAGGGGGTATGAACACTGAAGCTTTCTTT	CASSYTGGMNTEAFF
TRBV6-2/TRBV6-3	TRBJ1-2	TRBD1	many	TGTGCCAGCAGTTACCGCCGGGACAGGGGTGTTGGGAACTATGGCTACACCTTC	CASSYRRDRGVGNYGYTF
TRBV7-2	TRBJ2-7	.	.	TGTGCCAGTAAGGGGGACGGCGGCTACGAGCAGTACTTC	CASKGDGGYEQYF
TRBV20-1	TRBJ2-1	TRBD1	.	TGCAGTGCTACCAGGACAGGTCGGGGTTTACCTGAGCAGTTCTTC	CSATRTGRGLPEQFF
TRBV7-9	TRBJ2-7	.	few	TGTGCCAGCAGCTTCCCGGTAGCGAGCTACGAGCAGTACTTC	CASSFPVASYEQYF
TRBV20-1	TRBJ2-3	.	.	TGCGGGCTACCAACAGATACGCAGTATTTT	CGLPTDTQYF
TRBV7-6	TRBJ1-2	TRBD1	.	TGTGCCAGCAGCTCACTTAGGGGGCGGCCCTTCTATGGCTACACCTTC	CASSSLRGRPFYGYTF
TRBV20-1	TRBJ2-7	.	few	TGCAGTGCTAGAGATCATGGAGTAGTCGCCTACGAGCAGTACTTC	CSARDHGVVAYEQYF
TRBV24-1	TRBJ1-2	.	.	TGTGCCACCAGTGATTCGGGACGGATCAACTATGGCTACACCTTC	CATSDSGRINYGYTF
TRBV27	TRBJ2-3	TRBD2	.	TGTGCCAGCAGTTCCTCGGTACCCTCATTTCGACTAGCGGGGGTAACAGATACGCAGTATTTT	CASSSSVPSFRLAGVTDTQYF
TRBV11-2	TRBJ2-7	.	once	TGTGCCAGCAGCTTAGTGGACCGTTGGGAGTACTTC	CASSLVDRWEYF
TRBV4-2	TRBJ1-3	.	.	TGTGCCAGCAGCCGCAACCTAGCCTCGACAGGATCTACTCTCAGCTCTGGAAACACCATATATTTT	CASSRNLASTGSTLSSGNTIYF
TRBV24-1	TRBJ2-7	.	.	TGTGCCACCAGTGGTGCAGGAGCCTACGAGCAGTACTTC	CATSGAGAYEQYF
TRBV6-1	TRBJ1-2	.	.	TGTGCCAGCAGTGAGGACAGTAACTATGGCTACACCTTC	CASSEDSNYGYTF
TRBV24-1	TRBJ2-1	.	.	TGTGCCACCAGTGATTTTGATGTTGGCGGCTCTTACAATGAGCAGTTCTTC	CATSDFDVGGSYNEQFF
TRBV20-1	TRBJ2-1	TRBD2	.	TGCAGTGCCCCAACTAGCGGATCCTACAATGAGCAGTTCTTC	CSAPTSGSYNEQFF
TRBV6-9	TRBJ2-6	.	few	TGTGCCAGCAAATTTCTCCACGGGCTAGTCTCTGGGGCCAACGTCCTGACTTTC	CASKFLHGLVSGANVLTF
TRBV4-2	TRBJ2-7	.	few	TGTGCCAGCAGCCAAGGGGCCAGAGACTACGAGCAGTACTTC	CASSQGARDYEQYF
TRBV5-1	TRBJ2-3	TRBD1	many	TGCGCCAGCAGCCCACCGGGACAGACCACAGATACGCAGTATTTT	CASSPPGQTTDTQYF
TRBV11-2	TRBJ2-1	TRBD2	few	TGTGCCAGCGGAGCAGCGGGAGGGATGAATGAGCAGTTCTTC	CASGAAGGMNEQFF
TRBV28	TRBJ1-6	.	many	TGTGCCAGCAGTTTACGTAATTCACCCCTCCACTTT	CASSLRNSPLHF